This T cell receptor beta chain was observed in a study of CD4+ T cells in melanoma. The assay was immunoSEQ multiplex PCR, and TCRdb's table has in-frame clones only and misses some. The sample includes some 21,000 clones, 82% of them seen just once. This clone was seen a handful of times. Its target is not known. The study, taken as a whole, reports: A reported correlation linked neoantigen-specific CD4+ T cells to CD8+, macrophage and B cell function.

Sample: cells from a culture (not recorded whether cultured in vitro). The sequence was obtained from a human donor with melanoma.

The CDR3 DNA sequence: TGTGCCAGTAGTATCTCCGGGACAGGGAACTATGGCTACACCTTC. It encodes CASSISGTGNYGYTF. V is TRBV19 and J is TRBJ1-2; 9 positions match TRBD1. V lost 3 bases and J lost 2; bases outside the gene matches: 4. The CDR3 consists of 15 residues. Germline-derived CDR1 and CDR2 are LNHDA and SQIVND (reference sequence).